These T cell receptor beta chains were read from a single sample in a study of T cells in Graves' hyperthyroidism and ophthalmopathy. MiXCR, applied by TCRdb to the multiplex PCR reads, yields one record per CDR3 protein. The sample yields 450,000 to 600,000 distinct CDR3 sequences, approximately 15% seen once. The sample was blood. These receptors were taken from a woman between 35 and 50 years old with Graves' hyperthyroidism. Both conserved end residues are part of each CDR3. D genes are given only for firm matches. Clone sizes are given selectively: once, few, many, or a class where the clone is expanded.

V,J,size,D,CDR3,DNA
TRBV6-6,TRBJ2-2,.,TRBD2,CASSYAAGGTGELFF,TGTGCCAGCAGTTACGCAGCGGGGGGCACCGGGGAGCTGTTTTTT
TRBV6-1,TRBJ2-7,many,TRBD1,CASRKTGVGSYEQYF,TGTGCCAGCAGAAAAACAGGGGTAGGTTCCTACGAGCAGTACTTC
TRBV28,TRBJ1-5,many,.,CASSLARGSNQPQHF,TGTGCCAGCAGTTTGGCCAGGGGAAGCAATCAGCCCCAGCATTTT
TRBV5-1,TRBJ2-7,many,TRBD1,CASSQRRPGQGPYEQYF,TGCGCCAGCAGCCAGCGGAGACCGGGACAGGGCCCCTACGAGCAGTACTTC
TRBV28,TRBJ1-4,many,.,CASSLRGANEKLFF,TGTGCCAGCAGTTTAAGGGGCGCTAATGAAAAACTGTTTTTT
TRBV2,TRBJ1-6,many,TRBD1,CASRLQGAGNSPLHF,TGTGCCAGCAGGCTACAGGGGGCTGGGAATTCACCCCTCCACTTT
TRBV28,TRBJ2-7,many,.,CASSYPSGVTDF,TGTGCCAGCAGTTACCCCTCGGGGGTTACGGACTTC
TRBV5-4,TRBJ2-7,.,TRBD2,CASSLGGLAATYEQYF,TGTGCCAGCAGCTTGGGCGGACTAGCGGCTACCTACGAGCAGTACTTC
TRBV7-9,TRBJ2-1,many,TRBD1,CASSPGQGTNEQFF,TGTGCCAGCAGCCCTGGACAGGGGACCAATGAGCAGTTCTTC
TRBV7-9,TRBJ2-5,many,.,CASSLRTAILETQYF,TGTGCCAGCAGCTTACGGACAGCTATCTTGGAGACCCAGTACTTC
TRBV28,TRBJ2-7,few,.,CASRRYEQYF,TGTGCCAGCCGACGTTACGAGCAGTACTTC
TRBV10-1,TRBJ1-1,.,.,CASPVRNEAFF,TGCGCCAGCCCGGTAAGGAATGAAGCTTTCTTT
TRBV28,TRBJ1-2,many,.,CASSWIASNYGYTF,TGTGCCAGCAGTTGGATCGCCAGTAACTATGGCTACACCTTC
TRBV24-1,TRBJ2-1,many,TRBD2,CATSEVREGPGGNEQFF,TGTGCCACCAGTGAGGTTCGGGAAGGTCCGGGGGGGAATGAGCAGTTCTTC
TRBV20-1,TRBJ2-5,many,TRBD2,CSARDGGRGETQYF,TGCAGTGCTAGAGACGGGGGGAGGGGAGAGACCCAGTACTTC
TRBV3-1,TRBJ2-7,many,.,CASSQDGRGSYEQYF,TGTGCCAGCAGCCAAGATGGGCGCGGCTCCTACGAGCAGTACTTC
TRBV20-1,TRBJ2-2,few,.,CSARKPGVGELFF,TGCAGTGCTAGGAAACCAGGGGTCGGGGAGCTGTTTTTT
TRBV20-1,TRBJ2-3,few,TRBD2,CSAPTSGPSTDTQYF,TGCAGTGCTCCGACTAGCGGGCCAAGCACAGATACGCAGTATTTT
TRBV5-1,TRBJ2-6,few,.,CASSSRQAGANVLTF,TGCGCCAGCAGCAGCCGACAGGCTGGGGCCAACGTCCTGACTTTC
TRBV6-1,TRBJ1-1,.,.,CASSSHLNTEAFF,TGTGCCAGCAGTTCACATTTGAACACTGAAGCTTTCTTT
TRBV4-1,TRBJ2-3,.,TRBD2,CASSQRQGAWTSGRTDTQYF,TGCGCCAGCAGCCAGAGACAGGGGGCTTGGACTAGCGGGAGGACAGATACGCAGTATTTT
TRBV20-1,TRBJ2-7,many,TRBD1,CSARGRGITYEQYF,TGCAGTGCTAGGGGCAGGGGGATTACCTACGAGCAGTACTTC
TRBV3-1,TRBJ1-5,.,.,CASSQDLGTGSNQPQHF,TGTGCCAGCAGCCAAGATTTAGGGACTGGTAGCAATCAGCCCCAGCATTTT
TRBV11-2,TRBJ2-1,many,TRBD2,CASSSFGLAGEFHEQFF,TGTGCCAGCAGCTCATTCGGACTAGCGGGAGAGTTCCATGAGCAGTTCTTC
TRBV2,TRBJ2-3,many,TRBD2,CASTHTSGITDTQYF,TGTGCCAGCACCCATACTAGCGGGATCACAGATACGCAGTATTTT
TRBV11-2,TRBJ2-1,many,.,CASSPRRGITTIYNEQFF,TGTGCCAGCAGCCCCCGGCGAGGGATCACAACGATCTACAATGAGCAGTTCTTC
TRBV27,TRBJ2-7,many,TRBD2,CASSSTSLAAEQYF,TGTGCCAGCAGTTCGACTAGCCTTGCTGCCGAGCAGTACTTC
TRBV6-1,TRBJ2-3,many,TRBD1,CASRTGSTDTQYF,TGTGCCAGCAGGACAGGGAGCACAGATACGCAGTATTTT
TRBV27,TRBJ2-7,many,.,CASSFVPSYEQYF,TGTGCCAGCAGTTTCGTGCCGTCCTACGAGCAGTACTTC
TRBV5-1,TRBJ2-5,.,.,CASSSDRIPETQYF,TGCGCCAGCAGCTCCGACAGGATCCCGGAGACCCAGTACTTC
TRBV3-1,TRBJ2-7,many,.,CASSQVPARGEQYF,TGTGCCAGCAGCCAAGTCCCGGCAAGAGGGGAGCAGTACTTC
TRBV12-3/TRBV12-4,TRBJ2-5,many,.,CASSRAQSGIATQYF,TGTGCCAGCAGTCGAGCGCAGTCTGGGATCGCGACCCAGTACTTC
TRBV2,TRBJ2-2,many,.,CASRETKTGELFF,TGTGCCAGCAGGGAGACTAAGACCGGGGAGCTGTTTTTT
TRBV12-5,TRBJ1-1,few,.,CASGLVLGNPNTEAFF,TGTGCTAGTGGTTTGGTACTCGGGAACCCGAACACTGAAGCTTTCTTT
TRBV7-2,TRBJ1-5,many,.,CASSRQRGGGQPQHF,TGTGCCAGCAGCCGGCAACGGGGTGGAGGACAGCCCCAGCATTTT
TRBV9,TRBJ2-1,.,.,CASSATWGHNEQFF,TGTGCCAGCAGCGCTACCTGGGGCCACAATGAGCAGTTCTTC
TRBV30,TRBJ1-4,many,.,CAWSPQRQPKEKLFF,TGTGCCTGGAGTCCCCAAAGACAGCCAAAGGAAAAACTGTTTTTT
TRBV7-2,TRBJ2-2,many,.,CASSLEGSRVTGELFF,TGTGCCAGCAGCTTAGAGGGGTCCAGGGTCACCGGGGAGCTGTTTTTT
TRBV6-1,TRBJ2-5,.,.,CASPPKAGRETQYF,TGTGCCAGCCCCCCTAAGGCAGGGCGAGAGACCCAGTACTTC
TRBV2,TRBJ1-1,many,.,CASSATGYTEAFF,TGTGCCAGCAGCGCCACAGGGTACACTGAAGCTTTCTTT
TRBV10-3,TRBJ2-2,.,.,CATQGTPNTGELFF,TGTGCCACTCAAGGGACGCCGAACACCGGGGAGCTGTTTTTT
TRBV28,TRBJ2-7,many,.,CASSLKTAEQYF,TGTGCCAGCAGTTTAAAGACAGCCGAGCAGTACTTC
TRBV27,TRBJ2-5,few,.,CASSPHRGPYQETQYF,TGTGCCAGCAGCCCCCACAGAGGCCCGTACCAAGAGACCCAGTACTTC
TRBV24-1,TRBJ2-2,many,TRBD2,CATSDPGTSGRAANTGELFF,TGTGCCACCAGTGACCCCGGGACTAGCGGGAGGGCCGCAAACACCGGGGAGCTGTTTTTT
TRBV28,TRBJ1-1,few,.,CASSLLEGGAFF,TGTGCCAGCAGTTTATTGGAGGGGGGAGCTTTCTTT
TRBV6-2/TRBV6-3,TRBJ1-2,.,TRBD1,CATLRSGGNYGYTF,TGTGCCACCCTGAGGTCAGGGGGCAACTATGGCTACACCTTC
TRBV14,TRBJ1-1,.,.,CASRQTGMNTEAFF,TGTGCCAGCAGACAGACGGGGATGAACACTGAAGCTTTCTTT
TRBV5-1,TRBJ2-2,many,.,CASSLDGGEVTGELFF,TGCGCCAGCAGCTTGGATGGGGGAGAGGTCACCGGGGAGCTGTTTTTT
TRBV28,TRBJ1-1,many,.,CASSPGQWEAFF,TGTGCCAGCAGTCCCGGACAGTGGGAAGCTTTCTTT
TRBV11-3,TRBJ2-2,.,TRBD2,CASSSLAGGSGELFF,TGTGCCAGCAGCTCACTAGCGGGAGGATCCGGGGAGCTGTTTTTT
TRBV5-1,TRBJ2-1,many,.,CASSIDTTYNEQFF,TGCGCCAGCAGCATCGACACCACCTACAATGAGCAGTTCTTC
TRBV19,TRBJ1-2,.,.,CASSKTGTANYGYTF,TGTGCCAGTAGTAAGACCGGGACGGCGAACTATGGCTACACCTTC
TRBV28,TRBJ1-5,many,.,CASRLSDGYNQPQHF,TGTGCCAGCAGGCTAAGCGACGGCTACAATCAGCCCCAGCATTTT